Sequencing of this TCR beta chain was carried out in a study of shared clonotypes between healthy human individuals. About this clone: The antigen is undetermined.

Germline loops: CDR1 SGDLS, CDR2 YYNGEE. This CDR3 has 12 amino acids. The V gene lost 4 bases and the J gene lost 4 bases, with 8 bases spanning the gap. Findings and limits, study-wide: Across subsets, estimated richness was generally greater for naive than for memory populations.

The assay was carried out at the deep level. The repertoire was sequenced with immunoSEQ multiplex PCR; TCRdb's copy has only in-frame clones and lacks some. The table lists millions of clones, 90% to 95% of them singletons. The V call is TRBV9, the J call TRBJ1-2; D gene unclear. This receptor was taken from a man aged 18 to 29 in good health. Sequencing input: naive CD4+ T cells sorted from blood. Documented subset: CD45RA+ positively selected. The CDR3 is CASSLGFYGYTF. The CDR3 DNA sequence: TGTGCCAGCAGCTTGGGATTCTATGGCTACACCTTC.